This TCR beta chain was recovered during a study of cytomegalovirus exposure and HLA in healthy donors. Study-level information: The 110 or so validation repertoires used a platform that matched the one used for the approximately 670 first-cohort repertoires, as a later analysis reported.

The length of the CDR3 is 14 residues. The germline gives CDR1 MNHEY, CDR2 SVGAGI. The V and J ends lost 2 bases and 1 base respectively, with 8 bases between them. TCRdb's table, derived via immunoSEQ multiplex PCR, lists solely in-frame clones and lacks some. This sample has about 120,000 clones, with roughly 90% found just once. This clone was seen once. Its antigen is currently unknown. Findings and caveats of the study: Clusters of TCRs from the first cohort tended to co-occur in the 95 to 150 validation repertoires (as a later analysis found).

The sequence came from a woman aged 18-29 years in good health and CMV-seropositive. Sequenced: PBMCs. V and J are TRBV6-5 and TRBJ1-1; D perhaps matches TRBD1 (5 bases). The CDR3 sequence is CASSYNRPNTEAFF. The CDR3 DNA is TGTGCCAGCAGTTACAACAGGCCGAACACTGAAGCTTTCTTT.